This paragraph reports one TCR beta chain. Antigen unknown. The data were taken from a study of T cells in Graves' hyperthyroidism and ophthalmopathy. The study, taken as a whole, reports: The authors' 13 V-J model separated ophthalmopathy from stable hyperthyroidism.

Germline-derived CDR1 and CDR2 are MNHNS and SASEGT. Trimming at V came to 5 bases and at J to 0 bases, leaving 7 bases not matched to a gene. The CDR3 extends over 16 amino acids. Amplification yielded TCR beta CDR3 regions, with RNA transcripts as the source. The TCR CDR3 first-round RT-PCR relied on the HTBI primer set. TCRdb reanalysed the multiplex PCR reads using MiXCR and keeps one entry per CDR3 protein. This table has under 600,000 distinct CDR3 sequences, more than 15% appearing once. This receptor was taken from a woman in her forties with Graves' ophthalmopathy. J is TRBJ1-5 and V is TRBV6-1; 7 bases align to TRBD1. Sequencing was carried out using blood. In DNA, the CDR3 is TGTGCCAGCAGTCGTTTTCAGGGGGATAGCAATCAGCCCCAGCATTTT. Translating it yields CASSRFQGDSNQPQHF.